Listed here is a single T cell receptor (beta chain). What it binds is unknown. The data derive from a study of cytomegalovirus exposure and HLA in healthy donors. Study outcomes and limitations: A few CMV-associated chains were confirmed in vitro to be specific for CMV antigens.

Each donor was healthy, and each was a bone marrow donor. The germline V gene encodes CDR1 MNHEY and CDR2 SMNVEV (reference sequence). The CDR3 length is 19 residues. The V gene end was trimmed by 4 bases and the J gene end by 3 bases; junction bases not matched to a gene: 18. The PCR made use of 60 Vbeta and 13 Jbeta primers. The method was immunoSEQ multiplex PCR; TCRdb's version includes in-frame clones alone and lacks a portion of them. This table holds roughly 200,000 clones, approximately 77% found once. The gene calls are TRBV27 and TRBJ2-7; TRBD1 matches 10 bases. The source of this sequence is a man aged 40-55 years in good health and CMV-seropositive. Input material: PBMCs. For the CDR3, the DNA is TGTGCCAGCAGTTCAAGGACAGGGGGGTCGCTTAGCGGAAGCTACGAGCAGTACTTC. Translating it yields CASSSRTGGSLSGSYEQYF.